The 12 T cell receptor beta chains in this list originate from one sample, sequenced in a study of T cell responses to AZD1222 COVID-19 vaccine. The method was immunoSEQ multiplex PCR; TCRdb's version includes in-frame clones alone and lacks a portion of them. The sample includes over 65,000 clones, around 89% of them seen just once. The sequenced sample was peripheral blood, obtained on day 0 of AZD1222 vaccination. The receptors stem from an adult in good health.

V gene TRBV19 combines with J gene TRBJ2-5; D might be TRBD1 (6 bases). Looked up from germline, CDR1 is LNHDA and CDR2 is SQIVND (reference sequence). The CDR3 sequence is 16 residues long. The V end was cut by 5 bases, the J end by 2 bases, with 18 bases between. The CDR3 nucleotides are TGTGCCAGTAGTGACCCTGGCGAAGGGGGACAAGAGACCCAGTACTTC. Translated: CASSDPGEGGQETQYF.

The chain has TRBV11-1 and TRBJ1-2; D possibly corresponds to TRBD1 (6 bases). Germline CDR1 reads SGHAT; CDR2 reads FQDESV (reference sequence). CDR3 length: 13 amino acids. Trimming pared 4 bases from V and 3 bases from J, leaving 9 bases between. The CDR3 loop is CASSSQGHYGYTF. The CDR3 DNA follows: TGTGCCAGCAGCTCACAGGGACACTATGGCTACACCTTC.

The CDR3 region is CASSLALPAADNSPLHF. The CDR3 DNA sequence: TGTGCCAGCAGCTTAGCGCTCCCGGCGGCGGATAATTCACCCCTCCACTTT. This sequence joins TRBV11-2 and TRBJ1-6; unclear D gene. The V end was cut by 1 base, the J end by 5 bases, with 15 bases between. The CDR3 has 17 amino acids. The germline CDR1 and CDR2 sequences are SGHAT and FQNNGV.

This chain joins TRBV6-5 and TRBJ1-1; TRBD1 aligns across 9 bases. The CDR3 contains 15 residues. V trimming: 2 bases; J trimming: 6 bases; junction bases outside the gene matches: 7. Germline CDR1 and CDR2: MNHEY and SVGAGI. This CDR3 is CASSYPGTGHPEAFF. The CDR3 DNA reads as TGTGCCAGCAGTTACCCGGGGACAGGGCACCCTGAAGCTTTCTTT.

The CDR3 is CASLRRTEWGTGELFF. The CDR3 nucleotides are TGTGCCAGCCTACGCCGGACAGAATGGGGGACCGGGGAGCTGTTTTTT. The chain carries TRBV19 and TRBJ2-2; tentatively, D is TRBD1 (6 bases). CDR3 size: 16 residues. The V end was cut by 9 bases, the J end by 5 bases, with 22 bases between. CDR1 LNHDA and CDR2 SQIVND come from the germline V gene (reference sequence).

The chain has TRBV10-3 and TRBJ2-3; 9 nucleotides match TRBD2. With V trimmed by 7 bases and J by 0 bases, 2 bases remained unmatched. CDR1 ENHRY and CDR2 SYGVKD come from the germline V gene. This CDR3 is 14 amino acids long. CDR3 bases: TGTGCCATCACTAGCGGGATTAGCACAGATACGCAGTATTTT. This sequence encodes CAITSGISTDTQYF.

The gene calls are TRBV19 and TRBJ1-2; D is unclear. Trimming shortened V by 7 bases and J by 4 bases, and 13 bases separated the two germline ends. The germline CDR1 and CDR2 sequences are LNHDA and SQIVND (reference sequence). The CDR3 contains 13 residues. The CDR3 sequence is CASTNAVSYGYTF. The CDR3 bases are TGTGCCAGTACGAACGCAGTAAGCTATGGCTACACCTTC.

J is TRBJ2-7 and V is TRBV6-2 or TRBV6-3, with unresolved D. The V end was cut by 5 bases, the J end by 4 bases, with 18 bases between. From germline, CDR1 is MNHEY and CDR2 SVGEGT. This CDR3 comprises 15 residues. CDR3 amino acids: CASSRDDPKIYEQYF. CDR3 DNA: TGTGCCAGCAGTCGAGATGACCCGAAGATTTACGAGCAGTACTTC.

The genes are TRBV5-6 and TRBJ1-5; no clear D gene. Germline CDR1 SGHDT, CDR2 YYEEEE. The V gene lost 2 bases and the J gene lost 5 bases, with 5 bases spanning the gap. The CDR3 spans 12 residues. CDR3 protein: CASSFRDQPQHF. As DNA, the CDR3 is TGTGCCAGCAGCTTCCGGGATCAGCCCCAGCATTTT.

The V and J genes are TRBV5-1 and TRBJ2-3; no firm D call. The V gene's germline CDR1 is SGHRS and CDR2 YFSETQ. The CDR3 totals 13 residues. V was cut by 6 bases and J by 2 bases, with 10 bases left in between. CDR3 region: CASIPQNTDTQYF. The CDR3 nucleotides read TGCGCCAGCATCCCTCAGAACACAGATACGCAGTATTTT.

The chain couples TRBV4-1 to TRBJ1-3, with D perhaps TRBD1 (5 bases). V was clipped by 1 base and J by 2 bases, with 12 bases between them. The length of the CDR3 is 16 residues. CDR1 and CDR2 from the germline V gene are MGHRA and YSYEKL. The chain's CDR3 is CASSQAIGTAGNTIYF. The CDR3 nucleotides read TGCGCCAGCAGCCAAGCGATTGGGACGGCTGGAAACACCATATATTTT.

The rearrangement uses TRBV7-2 and TRBJ2-1; the match to TRBD2 covers 9 bases. The V gene end was trimmed by 6 bases and the J gene end by 5 bases; junction bases not matched to a gene: 8. This CDR3 has 15 amino acids. Germline CDR1 SGHTA, CDR2 FQGNSA. CDR3 coding DNA: TGTGCCAGCAGTCCAGCGGGGGGTACTCACAATGAGCAGTTCTTC. The encoded protein is CASSPAGGTHNEQFF.